This TCR beta chain was captured in a study of cytomegalovirus exposure and HLA in healthy donors. Study-wide background: Most donors, 81% of a few hundred genotyped, fell in the Caucasian-associated ancestry cluster.

Germline lookup yields CDR1 SGHDT and CDR2 YYEEEE. Trimming took off 1 base at V and 1 base at J, with 8 bases between the two ends. The CDR3 consists of 14 residues. The study, taken as a whole, reports: Cytomegalovirus-associated TCR beta chains were listed, numbering 164.

Primers for the PCR totalled 60 Vbeta and 13 Jbeta. Here immunoSEQ multiplex PCR was the method, and the copy in TCRdb shows in-frame clones only, minus some. The sample carries some 170,000 clones, roughly 80% recorded once. This clone was picked up a small number of times. Antigen unknown. This clonotype was obtained from a man aged 30-40 years in good health and CMV-seronegative. The chain joins TRBV5-6 to TRBJ1-1; D not resolved. Sample: PBMCs. This chain's CDR3 is CASSLLRQNTEAFF. The CDR3 bases are TGTGCCAGCAGCTTGTTGCGGCAGAACACTGAAGCTTTCTTT.